The 16 T cell receptor beta chains reported below all come from one sample, sequenced in a study of cytomegalovirus exposure and HLA in healthy donors. Sequencing was performed with immunoSEQ multiplex PCR; in TCRdb, only in-frame clones are kept and a portion is missing. The table has roughly 250,000 clones, nearly 90% seen once; the top ten hold 0.37%. Material: PBMCs. The receptors were gathered from a woman between 18 and 29 years old in good health and CMV-seronegative.

The V gene is TRBV5-6, the J gene TRBJ2-3, with 11 bases identical to TRBD1. The CDR3 runs 15 residues. Germline V gives CDR1 SGHDT, CDR2 YYEEEE. V shed 4 bases, J shed 5 bases, and the junction held 6 bases outside the gene matches. The chain's CDR3 is CASSDGQGAQDTQYF. CDR3 nucleotides: TGTGCCAGCAGCGATGGACAGGGGGCGCAAGATACGCAGTATTTT.

V and J are TRBV19 and TRBJ2-5; D may be TRBD2 (6 bases). CDR3 length equals 15 residues. Germline V gene lookup returns CDR1 LNHDA and CDR2 SQIVND (reference sequence). Trimming removed 9 bases from V and 0 bases from J, with 17 bases in between. The CDR3 reads CASRGFDKNQETQYF. CDR3 coding DNA: TGTGCCAGCCGGGGGTTTGACAAGAACCAAGAGACCCAGTACTTC.

Only one count was recorded for this clone. The chain carries TRBV29-1 and TRBJ2-5, with TRBD2 matching 13 bases. Looked up from germline, CDR1 is SQVTM and CDR2 is ANQGSEA. CDR3 length: 16 residues. The ends lost 6 bases at V and 5 bases at J; junction bases unmatched: 12. The CDR3 bases are TGCAGCGTCGCGGGAACTGGACTAGCGGGGGTGGAGACCCAGTACTTC. The encoded protein is CSVAGTGLAGVETQYF.

The chain couples TRBV6-5 to TRBJ1-1, with TRBD1 as a possible D gene (5 bases). The CDR3 contains 15 residues. The germline V gene encodes CDR1 MNHEY and CDR2 SVGAGI. V lost 4 bases and J lost 0, with 12 bases in between. Here the CDR3 DNA reads TGTGCCAGCAGTTCGGGACTCCTCATGAACACTGAAGCTTTCTTT. Its protein is CASSSGLLMNTEAFF.

This clone was seen once. V usage is TRBV7-9 and J usage is TRBJ2-3, with 7 nucleotides matching TRBD1. V gave up 5 bases and J gave up 0 bases; unmatched junction bases: 8. The CDR3 runs 16 residues. Per the germline V gene, CDR1 is SEHNR and CDR2 is FQNEAQ (reference sequence). CDR3 nucleotide sequence: TGTGCCAGCAGCCCTAGGGGGCACTCTAGCACAGATACGCAGTATTTT. Translating gives CASSPRGHSSTDTQYF.

J is TRBJ2-7 and V is TRBV5-5; unclear D gene. The CDR3 covers 14 residues. Germline loops: CDR1 SGHKS, CDR2 YYEKEE (reference sequence). Trimming shortened V by 0 bases and J by 2 bases, and 9 bases separated the two germline ends. The CDR3 loop is CASSLVEYAYEQYF. The CDR3 nucleotides read TGTGCCAGCAGCTTGGTAGAGTATGCCTACGAGCAGTACTTC.

This chain links TRBV7-9 with TRBJ1-2; D remains unclear. CDR3 length equals 15 residues. Trimming shortened V by 1 base and J by 0 bases, and 9 bases separated the two germline ends. Germline CDR1 SEHNR, CDR2 FQNEAQ (reference sequence). The CDR3 sequence is CASSLGRKTNYGYTF. For the CDR3, the DNA is TGTGCCAGCAGCTTAGGGAGAAAGACTAACTATGGCTACACCTTC. The full variable domain, rest sourced from reference TRBV7-9 and TRBJ1-2, is DTGVSQNPRHKITKRGQNVTFRCDPISEHNRLYWYRQTLGQGPEFLTYFQNEAQLEKSRLLSDRFSAERPKGSFSTLEIQRTEQGDSAMYLCASSLGRKTNYGYTFGSGTRLTVV.

This chain links TRBV1 with TRBJ1-2; TRBD1 is the table's D call, not checked against the DNA. TRBV1 counts as a pseudogene. The CDR3 extends over 13 amino acids. Here the CDR3 DNA reads TGCACCAGCCCCCGGGGACAGGTATATGGCTACACCTTC. Amino acids: CTSPRGQVYGYTF.

This clone came up once. The rearrangement joins TRBV5-1 to TRBJ1-2, with TRBD1 matching over 7 bases. V lost 2 bases to trimming and J lost 3 bases; unmatched junction nucleotides: 7. This CDR3 contains 15 residues. Germline lookup yields CDR1 SGHRS and CDR2 YFSETQ. In DNA, the CDR3 is TGCGCCAGCAGCTTTGGCCCTACAGGGGACTATGGCTACACCTTC. Residues: CASSFGPTGDYGYTF.

The sample holds a few counts of this clone. This chain joins TRBV30 and TRBJ1-5; D gene uncertain. V was trimmed by 3 bases and J by 5 bases, leaving 8 bases between them. Germline CDR1 is GTSNPN and CDR2 is SVGIG (reference sequence). This CDR3 comprises 12 residues. The CDR3 DNA sequence: TGTGCCTGGAGCTATACAGATCAGCCCCAGCATTTT. Amino acids: CAWSYTDQPQHF. The full variable domain, in which reference TRBV30 and TRBJ1-5 provide the parts outside the CDR3, is SQTIHQWPATLVQPVGSPLSLECTVEGTSNPNLYWYRQAAGRGLQLLFYSVGIGQISSEVPQNLSASRPQDRQFILSSKKLLLSDSGFYLCAWSYTDQPQHFGDGTRLSIL.

J is TRBJ2-7 and V is TRBV27; the D gene is possibly TRBD1 (6 bases). Germline V lookup: CDR1 MNHEY, CDR2 SMNVEV (reference sequence). Trimming removed 3 bases from V and 4 bases from J, with 10 bases in between. The CDR3 covers 13 residues. The CDR3 loop is CASSLGRGYEQYF. In DNA, the CDR3 is TGTGCCAGCAGTTTGGGCAGGGGTTACGAGCAGTACTTC.

The chain couples TRBV21-1 to TRBJ1-5. TRBV21-1 is labeled a pseudogene. The CDR3 consists of 14 residues. The CDR3 DNA reads as TGTGCCAGCAGCCATTGGAGACTCAATCAGCCCCAGCATTTT. Translated, it gives CASSHWRLNQPQHF.

The chain has TRBV10-3 and TRBJ2-7, with D possibly matching TRBD2 (5 bases). CDR1 is ENHRY and CDR2 is SYGVKD in the germline V gene. The CDR3 totals 15 residues. Between the trimmed V and J ends, which lost 4 bases and 2 bases, there was a span of 15 bases. The chain's CDR3 is CAISGSGGAAYEQYF. The CDR3 nucleotides are TGTGCCATCAGTGGGTCAGGAGGAGCGGCCTACGAGCAGTACTTC.

V usage is TRBV11-3 and J usage is TRBJ2-3; 7 bases agree with TRBD1. J was trimmed by 6 bases and V by 5 bases; bases with no gene match: 11. The CDR3 extends over 15 amino acids. CDR1 SGHNT and CDR2 YENEEA come from the germline V gene. The chain's CDR3 is CASSPRDRVGDTQYF. Written as DNA, the CDR3 is TGTGCCAGCAGCCCCCGAGACAGGGTAGGGGATACGCAGTATTTT.

This clone has only one observation. The chain joins TRBV9 to TRBJ2-5; 7 positions agree with TRBD2. The trim removed 0 bases at V and 0 bases at J, leaving 11 bases unmatched. Germline CDR1 and CDR2: SGDLS and YYNGEE. This CDR3 has 18 residues. The CDR3 here is CASSVGGGSGSYQETQYF. The DNA for the CDR3 is TGTGCCAGCAGCGTAGGTGGGGGTAGCGGGTCGTACCAAGAGACCCAGTACTTC.

V and J are TRBV6-6 and TRBJ2-1; D possibly corresponds to TRBD2 (5 bases). The CDR3 runs to 16 residues. Trimming cost V 0 bases and J 8 bases, with 17 bases left between them. Germline loops: CDR1 MNHNY, CDR2 SVGAGI (reference sequence). The CDR3 nucleotides read TGTGCCAGCAGTTACTCGAGGCTAGCTTTTGCGGATGAGCAGTTCTTC. It yields the protein CASSYSRLAFADEQFF.